This is a list of T cell receptor beta chains from one sample in a study of blood T cell repertoires in COVID-19. Measured with immunoSEQ multiplex PCR; TCRdb has only the in-frame clones, and not every one. The sample records about 300,000 clones, under 90% being singletons. What was sequenced was PBMCs or T cells enriched from blood (not recorded which). The receptors here all came from a woman aged 18 to 35 who had recovered from COVID-19. Both conserved end residues are part of each CDR3. The order of the fields is J gene, CDR3 length, clone size, V gene, D gene, CDR3 protein, CDR3 DNA. A D gene is named only where the DNA matches it firmly. Clone sizes are given selectively: once, few, many, or a class where the clone is expanded.

J gene: TRBJ2-6
CDR3 length: 14
clone size: .
V gene: TRBV28
D gene: .
CDR3 protein: CASSSGTPSPVLTF
CDR3 DNA: TGTGCCAGCAGTTCCGGGACACCATCCCCCGTCCTGACTTTC

J gene: TRBJ2-7
CDR3 length: 15
clone size: .
V gene: TRBV28
D gene: TRBD1
CDR3 protein: CASRAGTGVYGEQYF
CDR3 DNA: TGTGCCAGCAGAGCCGGGACAGGGGTTTATGGGGAGCAGTACTTC

J gene: TRBJ1-2
CDR3 length: 12
clone size: .
V gene: TRBV30
D gene: TRBD1
CDR3 protein: CAWGPDREGYTF
CDR3 DNA: TGTGCCTGGGGACCCGACAGGGAAGGCTACACCTTC

J gene: TRBJ2-2
CDR3 length: 16
clone size: .
V gene: TRBV5-1
D gene: TRBD2
CDR3 protein: CASSLAAGVNTGELFF
CDR3 DNA: TGCGCCAGCAGCTTGGCCGCGGGGGTCAACACCGGGGAGCTGTTTTTT

J gene: TRBJ1-3
CDR3 length: 16
clone size: .
V gene: TRBV6-5
D gene: TRBD1
CDR3 protein: CASSYSDRGSGNTIYF
CDR3 DNA: TGTGCCAGCAGTTACTCGGACAGGGGATCTGGAAACACCATATATTTT

J gene: TRBJ1-3
CDR3 length: 12
clone size: .
V gene: TRBV28
D gene: .
CDR3 protein: CASSLGERAVYF
CDR3 DNA: TGTGCCAGCAGTTTGGGAGAAAGGGCCGTATATTTT

J gene: TRBJ2-3
CDR3 length: 17
clone size: .
V gene: TRBV19
D gene: .
CDR3 protein: CASSMLFGSGEGDTQYF
CDR3 DNA: TGTGCCAGTAGTATGTTGTTCGGATCAGGGGAGGGAGATACGCAGTATTTT

J gene: TRBJ2-7
CDR3 length: 11
clone size: .
V gene: TRBV28
D gene: .
CDR3 protein: CASSFTYEQYF
CDR3 DNA: TGTGCCAGCAGTTTCACTTACGAGCAGTACTTC

J gene: TRBJ2-3
CDR3 length: 15
clone size: once
V gene: TRBV28
D gene: TRBD2
CDR3 protein: CASSLGLAGVDTQYF
CDR3 DNA: TGTGCCAGCAGTTTAGGTCTAGCGGGTGTAGATACGCAGTATTTT

J gene: TRBJ1-2
CDR3 length: 15
clone size: .
V gene: TRBV19
D gene: .
CDR3 protein: CASSMGQLSGYGYTF
CDR3 DNA: TGTGCCAGTAGTATGGGCCAGCTCTCCGGCTATGGCTACACCTTC

J gene: TRBJ2-7
CDR3 length: 15
clone size: .
V gene: TRBV28
D gene: .
CDR3 protein: CASRASVWSGDEQYF
CDR3 DNA: TGTGCCAGCAGGGCTAGCGTCTGGAGTGGTGACGAGCAGTACTTC

J gene: TRBJ1-1
CDR3 length: 15
clone size: .
V gene: TRBV10-3
D gene: .
CDR3 protein: CAISESVLRNTEAFF
CDR3 DNA: TGTGCCATCAGTGAGTCTGTGTTGAGAAACACTGAAGCTTTCTTT

J gene: TRBJ1-5
CDR3 length: 15
clone size: .
V gene: TRBV3-1/TRBV3-2
D gene: .
CDR3 protein: CASSQEGGGNQPQHF
CDR3 DNA: TGTGCCAGCAGCCAAGAGGGAGGGGGGAATCAGCCCCAGCATTTT

J gene: TRBJ1-5
CDR3 length: 13
clone size: once
V gene: TRBV30
D gene: TRBD1
CDR3 protein: CAWSRDRNQPQHF
CDR3 DNA: TGTGCCTGGAGCCGGGACAGAAATCAGCCCCAGCATTTT

J gene: TRBJ2-7
CDR3 length: 15
clone size: .
V gene: TRBV5-1
D gene: TRBD2
CDR3 protein: CASGLGLAGAYEQYF
CDR3 DNA: TGCGCCAGCGGGTTGGGACTAGCGGGGGCCTACGAGCAGTACTTC

J gene: TRBJ2-7
CDR3 length: 15
clone size: once
V gene: TRBV2
D gene: TRBD2
CDR3 protein: CASSVQASGSGEQYF
CDR3 DNA: TGTGCCAGCAGTGTACAGGCTAGCGGGAGTGGTGAGCAGTACTTC

J gene: TRBJ1-1
CDR3 length: 13
clone size: once
V gene: TRBV30
D gene: TRBD1
CDR3 protein: CAWTQGANTEAFF
CDR3 DNA: TGTGCCTGGACGCAGGGGGCAAACACTGAAGCTTTCTTT

J gene: TRBJ1-2
CDR3 length: 15
clone size: .
V gene: TRBV19
D gene: .
CDR3 protein: CASSTDIGEHYGYTF
CDR3 DNA: TGTGCCAGTAGTACGGATATAGGGGAACACTATGGCTACACCTTC

J gene: TRBJ2-5
CDR3 length: 16
clone size: .
V gene: TRBV2
D gene: TRBD2
CDR3 protein: CASSVGSGRSAETQYF
CDR3 DNA: TGTGCCAGCAGTGTCGGTAGCGGGAGGTCAGCAGAGACCCAGTACTTC

J gene: TRBJ2-1
CDR3 length: 14
clone size: few
V gene: TRBV10-3
D gene: .
CDR3 protein: CAISDIPEDNEQFF
CDR3 DNA: TGTGCCATCAGTGACATTCCAGAGGACAATGAGCAGTTCTTC

J gene: TRBJ1-2
CDR3 length: 15
clone size: .
V gene: TRBV5-1
D gene: .
CDR3 protein: CASSLANPGGYGYTF
CDR3 DNA: TGCGCCAGCAGCTTGGCCAACCCCGGGGGGTATGGCTACACCTTC

J gene: TRBJ1-6
CDR3 length: 13
clone size: .
V gene: TRBV12-3/TRBV12-4
D gene: .
CDR3 protein: CASSLSLSSPLHF
CDR3 DNA: TGTGCCAGCAGTTTAAGTCTTAGTTCACCCCTCCACTTT

J gene: TRBJ2-5
CDR3 length: 14
clone size: .
V gene: TRBV11-2
D gene: .
CDR3 protein: CASTQQGGVKTQYF
CDR3 DNA: TGTGCCAGCACCCAGCAGGGGGGCGTAAAGACCCAGTACTTC

J gene: TRBJ2-4
CDR3 length: 12
clone size: .
V gene: TRBV5-4
D gene: .
CDR3 protein: CASSVRENIQYF
CDR3 DNA: TGTGCCAGCAGCGTCAGGGAAAACATTCAGTACTTC

J gene: TRBJ2-2
CDR3 length: 14
clone size: .
V gene: TRBV10-1
D gene: .
CDR3 protein: CASSAGRDTGELFF
CDR3 DNA: TGCGCCAGCAGCGCGGGACGGGACACCGGGGAGCTGTTTTTT

J gene: TRBJ2-1
CDR3 length: 16
clone size: .
V gene: TRBV7-9
D gene: .
CDR3 protein: CASSSNRQGLDNEQFF
CDR3 DNA: TGTGCCAGCAGCTCTAATCGACAGGGACTCGACAATGAGCAGTTCTTC

J gene: TRBJ2-2
CDR3 length: 19
clone size: .
V gene: TRBV4-1
D gene: TRBD1
CDR3 protein: CASSQFPLQGARDTGELFF
CDR3 DNA: TGCGCCAGCAGCCAATTCCCTTTACAGGGGGCGAGGGACACCGGGGAGCTGTTTTTT

J gene: TRBJ1-1
CDR3 length: 13
clone size: .
V gene: TRBV28
D gene: TRBD1
CDR3 protein: CASVIQGATEAFF
CDR3 DNA: TGTGCCAGCGTAATTCAGGGGGCGACTGAAGCTTTCTTT

J gene: TRBJ1-1
CDR3 length: 15
clone size: .
V gene: TRBV29-1
D gene: .
CDR3 protein: CSVEDRARGGSSAFF
CDR3 DNA: TGCAGCGTTGAAGATCGGGCCAGGGGAGGGTCTAGTGCTTTCTTT

J gene: TRBJ1-2
CDR3 length: 15
clone size: .
V gene: TRBV7-9
D gene: TRBD1
CDR3 protein: CASSLTGGSNYGYTF
CDR3 DNA: TGTGCCAGCAGCCTCACAGGGGGCAGTAACTATGGCTACACCTTC

J gene: TRBJ1-5
CDR3 length: 19
clone size: .
V gene: TRBV10-3
D gene: TRBD1
CDR3 protein: CAISDRRPTTGDSNQPQHF
CDR3 DNA: TGTGCCATCAGTGACCGGAGACCGACTACAGGGGATAGCAATCAGCCCCAGCATTTT

J gene: TRBJ1-1
CDR3 length: 13
clone size: .
V gene: TRBV6-5
D gene: .
CDR3 protein: CASSLRENTEAFF
CDR3 DNA: TGTGCCAGCAGTCTCAGGGAAAACACTGAAGCTTTCTTT

J gene: TRBJ2-1
CDR3 length: 18
clone size: .
V gene: TRBV19
D gene: .
CDR3 protein: CASSKTRVGIRSVHEQFF
CDR3 DNA: TGTGCCAGTAGTAAAACTAGAGTCGGAATAAGGAGTGTCCATGAGCAGTTCTTC

J gene: TRBJ2-1
CDR3 length: 15
clone size: .
V gene: TRBV3-1/TRBV3-2
D gene: TRBD2
CDR3 protein: CASSPGGVRYNEQFF
CDR3 DNA: TGTGCCAGCAGCCCTGGGGGGGTTCGCTACAATGAGCAGTTCTTC

J gene: TRBJ2-7
CDR3 length: 14
clone size: .
V gene: TRBV25-1
D gene: TRBD1
CDR3 protein: CASGTGTGVLEQYF
CDR3 DNA: TGTGCCAGCGGAACCGGGACAGGGGTCCTCGAGCAGTACTTC

J gene: TRBJ2-3
CDR3 length: 16
clone size: once
V gene: TRBV4-1
D gene: .
CDR3 protein: CASSQEGGLAADTQYF
CDR3 DNA: TGCGCCAGCAGCCAAGAAGGAGGGCTAGCCGCAGATACGCAGTATTTT

J gene: TRBJ1-1
CDR3 length: 14
clone size: .
V gene: TRBV30
D gene: TRBD1
CDR3 protein: CAWRGQGLLTEAFF
CDR3 DNA: TGTGCCTGGAGGGGACAGGGTCTCTTGACTGAAGCTTTCTTT

J gene: TRBJ2-7
CDR3 length: 14
clone size: once
V gene: TRBV29-1
D gene: TRBD1
CDR3 protein: CSVTHPTGSNEQYF
CDR3 DNA: TGCAGCGTTACTCACCCGACAGGGAGCAACGAGCAGTACTTC

J gene: TRBJ2-7
CDR3 length: 12
clone size: few
V gene: TRBV29-1
D gene: .
CDR3 protein: CSVGSGGDEQYF
CDR3 DNA: TGCAGCGTTGGATCTGGAGGGGACGAGCAGTACTTC

J gene: TRBJ2-1
CDR3 length: 15
clone size: .
V gene: TRBV4-1
D gene: TRBD2
CDR3 protein: CASSHPGLAGNEQFF
CDR3 DNA: TGCGCCAGCAGCCATCCGGGACTAGCGGGCAATGAGCAGTTCTTC

J gene: TRBJ2-1
CDR3 length: 15
clone size: .
V gene: TRBV9
D gene: TRBD1
CDR3 protein: CASSVEGQGTNEQFF
CDR3 DNA: TGTGCCAGCAGCGTAGAAGGACAGGGTACAAATGAGCAGTTCTTC

J gene: TRBJ1-1
CDR3 length: 15
clone size: once
V gene: TRBV5-5
D gene: .
CDR3 protein: CASSFYGDGSTEAFF
CDR3 DNA: TGTGCCAGCAGCTTTTACGGGGATGGGAGCACTGAAGCTTTCTTT

J gene: TRBJ2-5
CDR3 length: 13
clone size: .
V gene: TRBV29-1
D gene: TRBD1
CDR3 protein: CSVVTGPLGTQYF
CDR3 DNA: TGCAGCGTTGTGACAGGGCCGTTAGGGACCCAGTACTTC

J gene: TRBJ1-1
CDR3 length: 16
clone size: .
V gene: TRBV3-1/TRBV3-2
D gene: .
CDR3 protein: CASSQDGRGTNTEAFF
CDR3 DNA: TGTGCCAGCAGCCAAGACGGAAGGGGAACGAACACTGAAGCTTTCTTT

J gene: TRBJ2-5
CDR3 length: 16
clone size: .
V gene: TRBV28
D gene: TRBD2
CDR3 protein: CASSSLAGGIRETQYF
CDR3 DNA: TGTGCCAGCAGTTCGTTAGCGGGAGGGATCAGAGAGACCCAGTACTTC

J gene: TRBJ2-3
CDR3 length: 13
clone size: .
V gene: TRBV5-1
D gene: TRBD1
CDR3 protein: CASSLAGGDTQYF
CDR3 DNA: TGCGCCAGCAGCTTGGCAGGGGGTGATACGCAGTATTTT

J gene: TRBJ2-7
CDR3 length: 13
clone size: .
V gene: TRBV27
D gene: .
CDR3 protein: CASSTGVTYEQYF
CDR3 DNA: TGTGCCAGCAGTACGGGAGTAACCTACGAGCAGTACTTC

J gene: TRBJ1-5
CDR3 length: 15
clone size: .
V gene: TRBV19
D gene: .
CDR3 protein: CASRLGGDSNQPQHF
CDR3 DNA: TGTGCCAGTAGACTAGGGGGGGATAGCAATCAGCCCCAGCATTTT

J gene: TRBJ2-1
CDR3 length: 12
clone size: .
V gene: TRBV11-2
D gene: .
CDR3 protein: CASSHLNSEQFF
CDR3 DNA: TGTGCCAGCAGCCACTTAAACTCTGAGCAGTTCTTC

J gene: TRBJ2-1
CDR3 length: 15
clone size: .
V gene: TRBV27
D gene: TRBD1
CDR3 protein: CASTWDRGRTDEQFF
CDR3 DNA: TGTGCCAGCACCTGGGACAGGGGGCGTACCGATGAGCAGTTCTTC

J gene: TRBJ2-1
CDR3 length: 14
clone size: .
V gene: TRBV19
D gene: TRBD2
CDR3 protein: CASSISRAGDEQFF
CDR3 DNA: TGTGCCAGTAGTATAAGCCGGGCGGGGGATGAGCAGTTCTTC

J gene: TRBJ1-2
CDR3 length: 14
clone size: .
V gene: TRBV3-1/TRBV3-2
D gene: .
CDR3 protein: CASSIYRRNYGYTF
CDR3 DNA: TGTGCCAGCAGCATTTACAGGCGTAACTATGGCTACACCTTC

J gene: TRBJ2-3
CDR3 length: 15
clone size: .
V gene: TRBV6-5
D gene: .
CDR3 protein: CASSDKGEFTDTQYF
CDR3 DNA: TGTGCCAGCAGCGATAAGGGAGAGTTCACAGATACGCAGTATTTT

J gene: TRBJ1-2
CDR3 length: 13
clone size: .
V gene: TRBV18
D gene: .
CDR3 protein: CASSPTNNYGYTF
CDR3 DNA: TGTGCCAGCTCACCGACAAACAACTATGGCTACACCTTC

J gene: TRBJ1-1
CDR3 length: 13
clone size: once
V gene: TRBV12-3/TRBV12-4
D gene: .
CDR3 protein: CASRRLTNTEAFF
CDR3 DNA: TGTGCCAGCAGGAGACTGACGAACACTGAAGCTTTCTTT

J gene: TRBJ1-2
CDR3 length: 13
clone size: few
V gene: TRBV28
D gene: .
CDR3 protein: CASSELGARGYTF
CDR3 DNA: TGTGCCAGCAGTGAGCTCGGAGCCCGTGGCTACACCTTC

J gene: TRBJ2-1
CDR3 length: 16
clone size: .
V gene: TRBV18
D gene: TRBD1
CDR3 protein: CASSPRDSPSYNEQFF
CDR3 DNA: TGTGCCAGCTCACCACGGGACAGTCCATCCTACAATGAGCAGTTCTTC